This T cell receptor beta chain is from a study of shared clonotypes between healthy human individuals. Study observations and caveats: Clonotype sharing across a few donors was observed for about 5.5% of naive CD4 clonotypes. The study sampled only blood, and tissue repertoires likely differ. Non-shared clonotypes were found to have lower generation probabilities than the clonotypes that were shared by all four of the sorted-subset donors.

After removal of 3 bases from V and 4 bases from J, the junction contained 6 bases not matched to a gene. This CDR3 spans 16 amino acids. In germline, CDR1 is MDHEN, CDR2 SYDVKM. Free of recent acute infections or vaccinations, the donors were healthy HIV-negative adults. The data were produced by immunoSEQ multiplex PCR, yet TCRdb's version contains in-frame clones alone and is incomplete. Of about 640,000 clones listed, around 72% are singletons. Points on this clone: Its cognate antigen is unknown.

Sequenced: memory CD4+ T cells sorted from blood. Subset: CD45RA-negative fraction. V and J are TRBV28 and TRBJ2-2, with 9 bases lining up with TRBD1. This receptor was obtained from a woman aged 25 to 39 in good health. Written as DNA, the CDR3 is TGTGCCAGCAGTTTGAACAGGGGGCGACCCACCGGGGAGCTGTTTTTT. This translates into CASSLNRGRPTGELFF. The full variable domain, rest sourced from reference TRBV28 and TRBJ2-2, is DVKVTQSSRYLVKRTGEKVFLECVQDMDHENMFWYRQDPGLGLRLIYFSYDVKMKEKGDIPEGYSVSREKKERFSLILESASTNQTSMYLCASSLNRGRPTGELFFGEGSRLTVL.